This entry features one T cell receptor beta chain sequence. There are 14 residues in the CDR3. Germline V gene sequence: CDR1 MNHNY, CDR2 SVGAGI (reference sequence). V was shortened by 6 bases and J by 2 bases, with 13 bases between the two germline ends. This entry is derived from a study of blood T cell repertoires in COVID-19. Study in general: The study drew acute and convalescent COVID-19 samples from the United States, Italy and Spain. T cells, B-cell-depleted T cells, or PBMCs provided the cDNA or gDNA that served as material.

Sequencing used immunoSEQ multiplex PCR; TCRdb keeps in-frame clones, though not all of them. The repertoire holds about 250,000 clones, 85% to 90% seen once, with 0.95% to 1% in the top ten. Material for sequencing was peripheral blood. The sequence was collected from a middle-aged woman who had recovered from COVID-19. This chain links TRBV6-6 with TRBJ2-5; TRBD2 is a possible D gene (6 bases). Here the CDR3 reads CASSPGRRQETQYF. Written as DNA, the CDR3 is TGTGCCAGCAGCCCCGGGAGAAGACAAGAGACCCAGTACTTC.